Below are 6 T cell receptor beta chains sequenced from a single sample in a study of PD-L1 blockade in urothelial cancer. Produced via immunoSEQ multiplex PCR; TCRdb's table is partial and in-frame only. Among under 2,000 clones listed, approximately 32% were seen once. The source was tumor tissue, collected before atezolizumab (anti-PD-L1) treatment. These receptors originate from a woman aged 55-69 years with urothelial cancer.

This clone has more than one count but fewer than ten. The chain combines TRBV15 with TRBJ1-5, with a tentative D call TRBD1 (5 bases). There are 14 residues in the CDR3. The germline V and J ends were trimmed by 6 bases and 2 bases, with 11 bases remaining between them. The V gene's germline CDR1 is LNHNV and CDR2 YYDKDF (reference sequence). The CDR3 DNA follows: TGTGCCACCAGTTGGCGGGGCGGCAATCAGCCCCAGCATTTT. This gives the protein CATSWRGGNQPQHF.

This clone was seen a few times. This sequence joins TRBV12-5 and TRBJ2-7; 10 positions match TRBD1. The CDR3 has 15 residues. The germline gives CDR1 LGHNT, CDR2 FRNRAP. CDR3 loop: CASTLSTGGPYEQYF. CDR3 nucleotide sequence: TGTGCCAGCACCCTATCGACAGGGGGCCCCTACGAGCAGTACTTC.

The chain carries TRBV18 and TRBJ2-1; D call uncertain. Germline CDR1 reads KGHSH; CDR2 reads LQKENI. This CDR3 comprises 15 residues. V was trimmed by 2 bases and J by 0 bases, leaving 8 bases between them. The CDR3 loop is CASSPLQSSYNEQFF. As DNA, the CDR3 is TGTGCCAGCTCACCATTACAGAGCTCCTACAATGAGCAGTTCTTC.

By share, this clone ranks as large (0.1 to 1%). The CDR3 bases are TGTGCCAGCAGCTTAGATGGTTCGACCGGGAACATTCAGTACTTC. Its protein product is CASSLDGSTGNIQYF. V gene TRBV11-3 combines with J gene TRBJ2-4; D unresolved. V lost 0 bases, J lost 7 bases, and 13 bases lay in between. The CDR3 contains 15 residues. Germline V gene data show CDR1 as SGHNT and CDR2 as YENEEA.

The chain combines TRBV7-2 with TRBJ1-2; 8 nucleotides align to TRBD1. The CDR3 contains 15 residues. V was pared by 5 bases and J by 9 bases, with 14 bases of the junction left unmatched. Germline CDR1 reads SGHTA; CDR2 reads FQGNSA. The CDR3 nucleotides are TGTGCCAGCAGCCACGACAGGGGCGTCGTTATGAGCTACACCTTC. It encodes CASSHDRGVVMSYTF.

The chain has TRBV19 and TRBJ1-5, with D uncertain. Trimming took off 1 base at V and 5 bases at J, with 12 bases between the two ends. CDR1 is LNHDA and CDR2 is SQIVND in the germline V gene (reference sequence). The CDR3 length is 15 residues. The CDR3 is CASSIVGFGDQPQHF. The CDR3 coding sequence is TGTGCCAGTAGTATAGTTGGGTTCGGGGATCAGCCCCAGCATTTT.